One sample yielded the 26 T cell receptor beta chains listed below, sequenced in a study of CD4 and CD8 cells across lung adenocarcinoma regions. TCRdb reprocessed the PCR reads with MiXCR, giving one entry per CDR3 protein. The sample holds roughly 4,000 distinct CDR3 sequences, 60% to 75% seen once. The source material was CD4+ T cells from the center of a lung tumor. These receptors came from a male donor with lung adenocarcinoma. The CD4 and CD8 labels of this study may be unreliable.

Sample share makes this clonotype medium-sized. J is TRBJ2-1 and V is TRBV12-3 or TRBV12-4; TRBD2 matches 7 bases. V shed 6 bases, J shed 8 bases, and the junction held 13 bases outside the gene matches. CDR3 length equals 15 residues. The DNA of the CDR3 is TGTGCCAGCAGCCCACGGGACTACCTGGGCGATGAGCAGTTCTTC. Its protein is CASSPRDYLGDEQFF.

The chain combines TRBV6-1 with TRBJ2-1; TRBD2 is a possible D gene (6 bases). The ends were cut back, 5 bases at V and 0 bases at J, with 11 bases in the middle. Germline V lookup: CDR1 MNHNS, CDR2 SASEGT. The CDR3 is made up of 15 amino acids. The CDR3 reads CASSPDGSSYNEQFF. CDR3 in DNA: TGTGCCAGCAGTCCGGACGGGAGCTCCTACAATGAGCAGTTCTTC.

Comments on this clonotype: One base away lies a much larger clone, so this may be a sequencing read error. The V call is TRBV6-1, the J call TRBJ2-3; D gene unclear. V was shortened by 3 bases and J by 5 bases, with 12 bases between the two germline ends. Germline-derived CDR1 and CDR2 are MNHNS and SASEGT. The CDR3 loop spans 14 amino acids. CDR3 sequence reads: CASSEAEGKDTQYF. DNA of the CDR3: TGTGCCAGCAGTGAGGCAGAAGGCAAAGATACGCAGTATTTT.

V usage is TRBV10-1 and J usage is TRBJ2-2; TRBD1 agrees at 11 bases. The CDR3 sequence is 16 residues long. CDR1 WNHNN and CDR2 SYGVQD come from the germline V gene (reference sequence). J lost 4 bases, V lost 6 bases, and 7 bases had no gene match. The DNA of the CDR3 is TGCGCCAGCAGACCCGGGACAGGGGGTAGCACCGGGGAGCTGTTTTTT. This encodes CASRPGTGGSTGELFF.

This clonotype turned up a few times. The V gene is TRBV12-5, the J gene TRBJ2-3; TRBD1 matches at 8 bases. Per germline, CDR1 LGHNT and CDR2 FRNRAP. The CDR3 totals 14 residues. The V and J ends lost 6 bases and 4 bases, in that order; junction bases with no gene match: 6. The CDR3 nucleotides are TGTGCTAGTGGCTCCATGACAGGGGCAGATACGCAGTATTTT. Protein product: CASGSMTGADTQYF.

The gene calls are TRBV6-1 and TRBJ1-1; D uncertain. V lost 6 bases to trimming and J lost 0 bases, with 17 bases between them. The CDR3 runs to 16 residues. The germline CDR1 and CDR2 sequences are MNHNS and SASEGT. The CDR3 DNA reads TGTGCCAGCAGCCAAGGAACAGCCTCTTTGAACACTGAAGCTTTCTTT. This sequence encodes CASSQGTASLNTEAFF.

This clonotype was observed a handful of times. The rearrangement uses TRBV6-1 and TRBJ1-1; 8 nucleotides match TRBD1. The CDR3 has 13 amino acids. Losses at the gene ends were 5 bases for V and 4 bases for J; bases not matched to a gene: 3. Germline V gene sequence: CDR1 MNHNS, CDR2 SASEGT. The DNA of the CDR3 is TGTGCCAGCAGTCATCAGGGGGCCACTGAAGCTTTCTTT. Its protein is CASSHQGATEAFF.

Note on this clonotype: Likely a read error: the CDR3 ends without its conserved phenylalanine or tryptophan. The DNA is omitted, as the CDR3 cannot be located on it reliably, and the CDR3 follows TCRdb's listing. CDR3 in amino acids: CASSHQSGYSKTAETQYS. The J gene is TRBJ2-1, the V gene TRBV6-5. Germline V CDR1 and CDR2: MNHEY, SVGAGI. 18 amino acids form the CDR3, both terminal residues included.

This clonotype has a handful of counts. V gene TRBV28 combines with J gene TRBJ2-2; no clear D gene. Trimming removed 8 bases from V and 0 bases from J, with 10 bases in between. Germline lookup yields CDR1 MDHEN and CDR2 SYDVKM. The CDR3 has 14 amino acids. The CDR3 sequence is CASARTSNTGELFF. CDR3 coding DNA: TGTGCCAGCGCCAGAACTTCGAACACCGGGGAGCTGTTTTTT.

By share, this clonotype ranks as large (0.1 to 1%). This sequence joins TRBV10-2 and TRBJ2-1; possibly TRBD2 for D (5 bases). Trimming left V 1 base short and J 4 bases short, with 8 bases between. In germline, CDR1 is WSHSY, CDR2 SAAADI. The CDR3 spans 14 residues. The CDR3 DNA follows: TGCGCCAGCAGTGAGTGGGGAGAGTACAATGAGCAGTTCTTC. This translates into CASSEWGEYNEQFF.

The genes are TRBV10-3 and TRBJ2-2; D uncertain. The CDR3 consists of 9 residues. Germline values: CDR1 ENHRY, CDR2 SYGVKD. The CDR3 loop is CATTGELFF. In DNA form, the CDR3 reads TGTGCTACTACAGGGGAGCTGTTTTTT.

This clonotype was detected a few times. The chain has TRBV6-5 and TRBJ2-2; 8 positions match TRBD1. There are 18 residues in the CDR3. The J segment lost 1 base and the V segment lost 5 bases, leaving 12 bases of the junction unmatched. From germline, CDR1 is MNHEY and CDR2 SVGAGI. CDR3 DNA sequence: TGTGCCAGCAGTGTACTGTTCCCAGGGACAGGGAACACCGGGGAGCTGTTTTTT. Amino acids: CASSVLFPGTGNTGELFF.

The chain combines TRBV7-6 with TRBJ2-3, with 9 bases lining up with TRBD2. Germline V CDR1 and CDR2: SGHVS, FNYEAQ. CDR3 length: 15 amino acids. Germline trimming cut 3 bases from V and 2 bases from J; bases unmatched to any gene: 3. The CDR3 bases are TGTGCCAGCAGCTTTCCGGGACTAGCCACAGATACGCAGTATTTT. It yields the protein CASSFPGLATDTQYF.

The chain recombines TRBV6-1 with TRBJ2-1; D is ambiguous. V lost 6 bases, J lost 4 bases, and 19 bases lay in between. The CDR3 runs to 16 residues. Per the germline V gene, CDR1 is MNHNS and CDR2 is SASEGT. CDR3 in amino acids: CASRPGTGRAYNEQFF. The CDR3, as DNA: TGTGCCAGCAGGCCAGGAACCGGAAGGGCTTACAATGAGCAGTTCTTC.

The rearrangement links TRBV12-3 or TRBV12-4 to TRBJ2-1; D remains unclear. Trimming cost V 6 bases and J 2 bases, with 11 bases left between them. The CDR3 loop spans 14 amino acids. This CDR3 reads CASRPDSTYNEQFF. In DNA form, the CDR3 reads TGTGCCAGCAGGCCCGACTCGACCTACAATGAGCAGTTCTTC.

This rearrangement joins TRBV6-5 to TRBJ2-3; possibly TRBD2 for D (6 bases). The germline CDR1 and CDR2 sequences are MNHEY and SVGAGI. This CDR3 has 18 residues. Deletions cut 5 bases from V and 5 bases from J, with 26 bases between. CDR3 sequence: CASSHQSGESKTEDTQYF. The DNA of the CDR3 is TGTGCCAGCAGTCACCAATCGGGGGAGTCGAAGACGGAAGATACGCAGTATTTT.

V gene TRBV12-3 or TRBV12-4 combines with J gene TRBJ2-5, with D perhaps given as TRBD1 or TRBD2 (6 bases each). The DNA matches TRBJ2-7 better at its end, which makes the J call doubtful. The CDR3 sequence is 14 residues long. DNA of the CDR3: TGTGCCAGCAGTTTTAAAGGGGGGCCCTACGAGCAGTACTTC. It is translated as CASSFKGGPYEQYF.

V usage is TRBV6-1 and J usage is TRBJ1-2; D remains ambiguous. Germline loops: CDR1 MNHNS, CDR2 SASEGT. CDR3 length equals 10 residues. The germline V and J ends were trimmed by 3 bases and 8 bases, with 4 bases remaining between them. CDR3 nucleotides: TGTGCCAGCAGTGATCGAGGCTACACCTTC. Translation: CASSDRGYTF.

The chain uses TRBV6-1 and TRBJ2-1; 10 nucleotides match TRBD2. CDR1 MNHNS and CDR2 SASEGT come from the germline V gene. CDR3 size: 13 residues. Trimming took 7 bases from V and 6 from J; bases not matched to a gene: 3. CDR3 residues: CASIAGGFNEQFF. Written as DNA, the CDR3 is TGTGCCAGCATAGCGGGAGGTTTCAATGAGCAGTTCTTC.

J is TRBJ1-2 and V is TRBV6-1; D is ambiguous. CDR1 and CDR2 (germline): MNHNS, SASEGT. CDR3 size: 14 residues. Trimming took off 3 bases at V and 6 bases at J, with 14 bases between the two ends. CDR3 sequence (DNA): TGTGCCAGCAGTGATTTCTCAACAGAAGATGGCTACACCTTC. It is translated as CASSDFSTEDGYTF.

This chain joins TRBV6-1 and TRBJ1-5; 9 bases line up with TRBD1. Trimming at V came to 4 bases and at J to 3 bases, leaving 7 bases not matched to a gene. Germline V gene lookup returns CDR1 MNHNS and CDR2 SASEGT. This CDR3 has 16 residues. CDR3: CASSARQGVPNQPQHF. The CDR3 DNA is TGTGCCAGCAGTGCTCGACAGGGGGTTCCCAATCAGCCCCAGCATTTT.

This clonotype showed up just a few times. The chain carries TRBV6-1 and TRBJ1-1; D may be TRBD1 (5 bases). Trimming shortened V by 6 bases and J by 5 bases, and 13 bases separated the two germline ends. Per the germline V gene, CDR1 is MNHNS and CDR2 is SASEGT. CDR3 size: 13 residues. The CDR3 nucleotides are TGTGCCAGCAGACGAGGGGTTGGGACTGAAGCTTTCTTT. Translated, it gives CASRRGVGTEAFF.

This rearrangement joins TRBV7-2 to TRBJ2-5; D not certain. This CDR3 comprises 13 residues. The germline V and J ends were trimmed by 2 bases and 2 bases, with 6 bases remaining between them. Looked up from germline, CDR1 is SGHTA and CDR2 is FQGNSA. The CDR3 nucleotides read TGTGCCAGCAGCTTATGGCAGCAAGAGACCCAGTACTTC. This codes for CASSLWQQETQYF.

CDR3 sequence reads: CASGGTYNEQFF. The DNA for the CDR3 is TGTGCTAGCGGGGGGACCTACAATGAGCAGTTCTTC. The V call is TRBV12-5, the J call TRBJ2-1, with TRBD2 matching 7 bases. This CDR3 contains 12 residues. Germline lookup yields CDR1 LGHNT and CDR2 FRNRAP. J lost 2 bases, V lost 9 bases, and 1 base had no gene match. The variable domain in full, with the rest retrieved from reference TRBV12-5 and TRBJ2-1, is DARVTQTPRHKVTEMGQEVTMRCQPILGHNTVFWYRQTMMQGLELLAYFRNRAPLDDSGMPKDRFSAEMPDATLATLKIQPSEPRDSAVYFCASGGTYNEQFFGPGTRLTVL.

There are a few counts of this clonotype. The gene calls are TRBV12-3 or TRBV12-4 and TRBJ2-6; the D gene is possibly TRBD1 (6 bases). The CDR3 is 14 residues long. Trimming took off 5 bases at V and 1 base at J, with 6 bases between the two ends. The CDR3 loop reads CASSQGSGANVLTF. CDR3 in DNA: TGTGCCAGCAGTCAGGGGTCTGGGGCCAACGTCCTGACTTTC.

This chain uses TRBV12-3 or TRBV12-4 with TRBJ2-1; D is uncertain. The assigned J gene may be wrong: the sequence end matches TRBJ2-7 better. The CDR3 sequence is 12 residues long. The CDR3 sequence: CASSLLSYEQYF. The CDR3 DNA follows: TGTGCCAGCAGTCTCCTCTCCTACGAGCAGTACTTC.